The 17 T cell receptor beta chains below come from one sample, sequenced in a study of T cells after yellow fever vaccination. TCRdb ran MiXCR on the 5' RACE reads and lists one entry per CDR3 protein. This table holds roughly 100,000 distinct CDR3 sequences, about 8.8% found once. The sample consisted of CD8+ T cells not binding an NS4B(214-222) dextramer, sorted from PBMCs, taken less than 18 days after the first yellow fever vaccination. These TCRs come from a man younger than 35 who received the YFV17D yellow fever vaccine.

At least ten counts were recorded for this clonotype. The rearrangement uses TRBV28 and TRBJ2-4; 8 nucleotides match TRBD2. Germline CDR1 MDHEN, CDR2 SYDVKM. The CDR3 totals 16 residues. The junction had 7 bases not matched to a gene; V was cut back by 5 bases and J by 1 base. The CDR3 bases are TGTGCCAGCAGTCTCCTCCCGGGAGGGGCCAAAAACATTCAGTACTTC. This sequence encodes CASSLLPGGAKNIQYF.

The V call is TRBV7-9, the J call TRBJ2-2; D is undetermined. CDR1 is SEHNR, CDR2 FQNEAQ, per germline (reference sequence). This CDR3 has 15 residues. Trimming took off 5 bases at V and 0 bases at J, with 10 bases between the two ends. CDR3 in DNA: TGTGCCAGCAGCCCCCCGATAGCGAACACCGGGGAGCTGTTTTTT. It yields the protein CASSPPIANTGELFF.

The chain joins TRBV9 to TRBJ1-2; D is possibly TRBD1 (5 bases). V was clipped by 4 bases and J by 6 bases, with 16 bases between them. This CDR3 contains 14 residues. Germline V gene data show CDR1 as SGDLS and CDR2 as YYNGEE. CDR3 residues: CASSPLEGRDGYTF. In nucleotides, the CDR3 is TGTGCCAGCAGCCCTCTTGAGGGCAGGGATGGCTACACCTTC. The full variable domain, in which reference TRBV9 and TRBJ1-2 provide the parts outside the CDR3, is DSGVTQTPKHLITATGQRVTLRCSPRSGDLSVYWYQQSLDQGLQFLIQYYNGEERAKGNILERFSAQQFPDLHSELNLSSLELGDSALYFCASSPLEGRDGYTFGSGTRLTVV.

Concerning this clonotype itself: One junction end disagrees with the germline gene, perhaps due to a read error. The V and J genes are TRBV20-1 and TRBJ2-5; TRBD2 aligns across 8 bases. CDR3 size: 11 residues. CDR1 DFQATT and CDR2 SNEGSKA come from the germline V gene (reference sequence). The CDR3 bases are TGCAGTGCCCCGGCGGGGGGACTGCTTGACTTC. This sequence encodes CSAPAGGLLDF.

V and J are TRBV3-1 and TRBJ2-3; D unresolved. This CDR3 has 12 amino acids. The germline CDR1 and CDR2 sequences are LGHDT and YNNKEL (reference sequence). Between the trimmed V and J ends, which lost 4 bases and 5 bases, there was a span of 7 bases. The CDR3 protein is CASSPYRDTQYF. The CDR3 nucleotides read TGTGCCAGCAGCCCGTACAGAGATACGCAGTATTTT.

This clonotype was seen a few times. This chain joins TRBV12-3 or TRBV12-4 and TRBJ2-2; D might be TRBD2 (5 bases). There are 13 residues in the CDR3. The germline V and J ends were trimmed by 2 bases and 5 bases, with 6 bases remaining between them. The CDR3 is CASSLRGTGELFF. The CDR3 bases are TGTGCCAGCAGTTTACGAGGGACCGGGGAGCTGTTTTTT.

The chain recombines TRBV29-1 with TRBJ1-2, with D tentatively TRBD1 (6 bases). The CDR3 totals 13 residues. The V end was cut by 3 bases, the J end by 3 bases, with 11 bases between. Germline values: CDR1 SQVTM, CDR2 ANQGSEA. For the CDR3, the DNA is TGCAGCGTTGAGTTACGACAGGACTATGGCTACACCTTC. Protein: CSVELRQDYGYTF.

Ten or more counts support this clonotype. The gene calls are TRBV29-1 and TRBJ2-3; 9 nucleotides agree with TRBD1. The CDR3 totals 13 residues. Germline-derived CDR1 and CDR2 are SQVTM and ANQGSEA. V lost 8 bases to trimming and J lost 5 bases; unmatched junction nucleotides: 8. CDR3 in DNA: TGCAGCCTACGGACAGGGGTGAGAGATACGCAGTATTTT. As protein: CSLRTGVRDTQYF.

This clonotype was observed a few times. The rearrangement uses TRBV29-1 and TRBJ2-2, with unresolved D. Germline V gives CDR1 SQVTM, CDR2 ANQGSEA. The CDR3 runs 14 residues. The V end was cut by 0 bases, the J end by 0 bases, with 5 bases between. The CDR3 coding sequence is TGCAGCGTTGAAGACGGGTCGAACACCGGGGAGCTGTTTTTT. This translates into CSVEDGSNTGELFF.

There are many counts of this clonotype. This chain connects TRBV4-1 to TRBJ1-2; 8 bases agree with TRBD1. The CDR3 has 15 amino acids. Germline V gene lookup returns CDR1 MGHRA and CDR2 YSYEKL. The J segment lost 4 bases and the V segment lost 0 bases, leaving 4 bases of the junction unmatched. CDR3 sequence reads: CASSQEGQVIYGYTF. CDR3 DNA: TGCGCCAGCAGCCAAGAGGGACAGGTCATCTATGGCTACACCTTC.

There are many counts of this clonotype. V and J are TRBV5-1 and TRBJ1-1; 8 positions agree with TRBD1. This CDR3 contains 13 residues. The J segment lost 3 bases and the V segment lost 4 bases, leaving 2 bases of the junction unmatched. Germline CDR1 SGHRS, CDR2 YFSETQ. This CDR3 is CASSRTGYTEAFF. In DNA form, the CDR3 reads TGCGCCAGCAGCCGGACAGGGTACACTGAAGCTTTCTTT.

This chain joins TRBV6-5 and TRBJ2-1; the match to TRBD2 covers 13 bases. Trimming removed 0 bases from V and 5 bases from J; junction bases left unmatched: 10. The CDR3 consists of 19 residues. CDR1 MNHEY and CDR2 SVGAGI come from the germline V gene. The CDR3 loop is CASSYSKLAGGPVNNEQFF. CDR3 sequence (DNA): TGTGCCAGCAGTTACTCGAAACTAGCGGGGGGGCCGGTGAACAATGAGCAGTTCTTC.

With respect to this clonotype: With a much larger clone just one base away, this may be a read error. This chain connects TRBV29-1 to TRBJ2-2; TRBD2 might be the D (5 bases). The CDR3 is 13 amino acids. CDR1 SQVTM and CDR2 ANQGSEA come from the germline V gene. The CDR3 here is CSVVGANTGELVF. CDR3 in DNA: TGCAGCGTTGTTGGAGCGAACACCGGGGAGCTGGTTTTT.

V and J are TRBV20-1 and TRBJ2-1; 13 nucleotides line up with TRBD2. The CDR3 runs 16 residues. The germline V gene has CDR1 DFQATT and CDR2 SNEGSKA (reference sequence). With 1 base clipped from V and 10 bases from J, the junction kept 10 bases outside the gene matches. CDR3 amino acids: CSARGTLAGGPAEQFF. CDR3 DNA: TGCAGTGCTAGAGGGACACTAGCGGGGGGGCCAGCCGAGCAGTTCTTC.

The gene calls are TRBV27 and TRBJ2-7, with 7 bases aligning to TRBD1. This CDR3 region has 13 residues. V shed 8 bases, J shed 2 bases, and the junction held 6 bases outside the gene matches. Germline V gives CDR1 MNHEY, CDR2 SMNVEV (reference sequence). CDR3 DNA sequence: TGTGCCAGCCAGAGACAGGGACCCTACGAGCAGTACTTC. Protein sequence: CASQRQGPYEQYF.

This chain links TRBV7-9 with TRBJ1-1; D ambiguous. The CDR3 sequence is 13 residues long. The germline V gene encodes CDR1 SEHNR and CDR2 FQNEAQ (reference sequence). Trimming took off 3 bases at V and 8 bases at J, with 13 bases between the two ends. CDR3 DNA sequence: TGTGCCAGCAGCTTGTCCCAAGAGGAGGAAGCTTTCTTT. It is translated as CASSLSQEEEAFF.

The chain joins TRBV19 to TRBJ1-4, with D possibly matching TRBD1 (6 bases). CDR1 and CDR2 (germline): LNHDA, SQIVND (reference sequence). CDR3 length: 14 residues. V was trimmed by 3 bases and J by 8 bases, leaving 13 bases between them. CDR3 amino acids: CASSIDGGGEKLFF. The CDR3 DNA reads as TGTGCCAGTAGTATTGACGGCGGGGGCGAAAAACTGTTTTTT.